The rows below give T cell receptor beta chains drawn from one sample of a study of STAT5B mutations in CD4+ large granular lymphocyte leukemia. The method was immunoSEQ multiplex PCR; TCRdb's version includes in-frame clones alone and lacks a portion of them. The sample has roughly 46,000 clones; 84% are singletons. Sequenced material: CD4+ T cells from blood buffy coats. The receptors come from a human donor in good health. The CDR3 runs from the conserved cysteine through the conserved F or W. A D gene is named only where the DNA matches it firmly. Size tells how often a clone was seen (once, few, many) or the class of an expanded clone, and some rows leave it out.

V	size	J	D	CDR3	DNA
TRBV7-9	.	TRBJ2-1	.	CASSLAGGGNNEQFF	TGTGCCAGCAGCTTAGCGGGAGGGGGAAACAATGAGCAGTTCTTC
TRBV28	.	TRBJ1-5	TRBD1	CASSLIGTGYQPQHF	TGTGCCAGCAGTCTTATAGGGACAGGGTATCAGCCCCAGCATTTT
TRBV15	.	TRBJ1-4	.	CATSRERKWEKLFF	TGTGCCACCAGCAGGGAAAGGAAATGGGAAAAACTGTTTTTT
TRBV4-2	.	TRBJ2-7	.	CASSQETREQYF	TGTGCCAGCAGCCAAGAAACTCGCGAGCAGTACTTC
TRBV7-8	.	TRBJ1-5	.	CASSSILGIGNQPQHF	TGTGCCAGCAGCTCCATTTTGGGGATAGGCAATCAGCCCCAGCATTTT
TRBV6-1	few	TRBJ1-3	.	CASKQGSVGNTIYF	TGTGCCAGCAAGCAGGGTTCTGTGGGAAACACCATATATTTT
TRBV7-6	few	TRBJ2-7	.	CASSFYEQYF	TGTGCCAGCAGCTTTTACGAGCAGTACTTC
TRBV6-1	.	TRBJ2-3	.	CASSSSGQEGDTQYF	TGTGCCAGCAGTAGTTCGGGCCAAGAGGGAGATACGCAGTATTTT
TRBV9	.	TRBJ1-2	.	CASSVVAGPRLGYGYTF	TGTGCCAGCAGCGTAGTGGCAGGCCCAAGGTTGGGCTATGGCTACACCTTC
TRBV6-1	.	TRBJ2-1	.	CASNRRGGNNEQFF	TGTGCCAGCAATAGGAGGGGCGGAAACAATGAGCAGTTCTTC
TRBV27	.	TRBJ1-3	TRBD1	CASRSQGQGRNTIYF	TGTGCCAGCAGATCCCAGGGACAGGGGAGAAACACCATATATTTT
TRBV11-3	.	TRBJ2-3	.	CASSYTGGSTDTQYF	TGTGCCAGCAGCTATACTGGGGGGAGCACAGATACGCAGTATTTT
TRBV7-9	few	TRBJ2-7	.	CASSLSQYYEQYF	TGTGCCAGCAGCTTGAGCCAATACTACGAGCAGTACTTC
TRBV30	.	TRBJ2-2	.	CAWSVLAHTGELFF	TGTGCCTGGAGTGTCCTAGCGCACACCGGGGAGCTGTTTTTT
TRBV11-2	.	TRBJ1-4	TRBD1	CASSPVRDRGLVEKLFF	TGTGCCAGCAGCCCAGTCCGGGACAGGGGGCTGGTTGAAAAACTGTTTTTT
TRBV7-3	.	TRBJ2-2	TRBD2	CASSSMTSAGELFF	TGTGCCAGCAGCTCCATGACTAGCGCCGGGGAGCTGTTTTTT
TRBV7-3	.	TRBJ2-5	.	CASSQEPRETQYF	TGTGCCAGCAGCCAGGAACCCAGGGAGACCCAGTACTTC
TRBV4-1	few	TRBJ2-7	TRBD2	CASSQGLAGAYEQYF	TGCGCCAGCAGCCAAGGACTAGCGGGAGCCTACGAGCAGTACTTC
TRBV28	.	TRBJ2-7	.	CASRTGGDYEQYF	TGTGCCAGCAGAACAGGTGGAGACTACGAGCAGTACTTC
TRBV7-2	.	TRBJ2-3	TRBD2	CASSLEGGPNTQYF	TGTGCCAGCAGCTTAGAGGGAGGGCCAAATACGCAGTATTTT
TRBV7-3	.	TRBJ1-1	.	CASSLSGEVTEAFF	TGTGCCAGCAGCTTGTCCGGGGAAGTCACTGAAGCTTTCTTT
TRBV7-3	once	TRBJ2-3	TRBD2	CASSSGLAGRSDTQYF	TGTGCCAGCAGCTCAGGACTAGCGGGACGGTCAGATACGCAGTATTTT
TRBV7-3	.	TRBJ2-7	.	CASSPGKRYEQYF	TGTGCCAGCAGCCCCGGCAAACGGTACGAGCAGTACTTC
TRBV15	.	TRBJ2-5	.	CATSRSGETQYF	TGTGCCACCAGCAGGTCTGGAGAGACCCAGTACTTC
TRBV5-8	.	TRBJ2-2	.	CASRRTGSQFGELFF	TGTGCCAGTAGACGGACTGGCAGTCAATTCGGGGAGCTGTTTTTT
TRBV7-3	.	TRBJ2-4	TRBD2	CASSSAGYKNIQYF	TGTGCCAGCAGCTCAGCGGGGTACAAAAACATTCAGTACTTC
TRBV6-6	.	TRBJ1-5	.	CASTTDMSNQPQHF	TGTGCCAGCACTACAGACATGAGCAATCAGCCCCAGCATTTT
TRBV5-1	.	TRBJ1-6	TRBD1	CASSRGAGTDSPLHF	TGCGCCAGCAGCCGGGGTGCCGGGACAGATTCACCCCTCCACTTT
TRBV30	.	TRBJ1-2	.	CACGTSNYGYTF	TGTGCCTGTGGAACTTCTAACTATGGCTACACCTTC
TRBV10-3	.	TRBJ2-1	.	CAIRERPIDEQFF	TGTGCCATCAGGGAGCGACCGATCGATGAGCAGTTCTTC
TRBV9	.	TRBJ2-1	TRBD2	CASSVGFSGGLVVQFF	TGTGCCAGCAGCGTAGGTTTCAGCGGGGGGCTCGTTGTTCAGTTCTTC
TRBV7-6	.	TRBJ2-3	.	CASSPGGGQDTQYF	TGTGCCAGCAGCCCTGGCGGGGGACAAGATACGCAGTATTTT
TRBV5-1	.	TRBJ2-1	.	CASSLWGAARQEQFF	TGCGCCAGCAGCTTGTGGGGGGCTGCAAGACAGGAGCAGTTCTTC
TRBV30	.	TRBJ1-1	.	CAFRAGENTEAFF	TGTGCCTTCCGGGCGGGAGAGAACACTGAAGCTTTCTTT
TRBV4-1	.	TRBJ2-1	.	CASSQESPRLDWNEQFF	TGCGCCAGCAGCCAAGAGAGTCCCCGGCTAGATTGGAATGAGCAGTTCTTC
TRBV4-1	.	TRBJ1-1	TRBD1	CASSRRIPGQGSATEAFF	TGCGCCAGCAGCCGCAGAATACCGGGACAGGGATCGGCCACTGAAGCTTTCTTT
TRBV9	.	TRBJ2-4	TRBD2	CASSVGSGGNIQYF	TGTGCCAGCAGCGTAGGTAGCGGGGGGAACATTCAGTACTTC
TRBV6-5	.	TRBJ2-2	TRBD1	CASSRTGGNTGELFF	TGTGCCAGCAGCCGGACAGGGGGGAACACCGGGGAGCTGTTTTTT
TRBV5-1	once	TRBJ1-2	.	CASSLVPNYGYTF	TGCGCCAGCAGCTTGGTTCCTAACTATGGCTACACCTTC
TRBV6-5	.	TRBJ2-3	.	CASSYSLGDTQYF	TGTGCCAGCAGTTACTCTCTGGGAGATACGCAGTATTTT
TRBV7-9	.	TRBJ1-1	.	CASSLGQEAFF	TGTGCCAGCAGCTTAGGACAGGAAGCTTTCTTT
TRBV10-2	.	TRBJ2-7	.	CASSRGLLSSYEQYF	TGCGCCAGCAGCAGGGGACTCCTGAGCTCCTACGAGCAGTACTTC
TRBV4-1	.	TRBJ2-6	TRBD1	CASSPRGQGIGANVLTF	TGCGCCAGCAGCCCTAGGGGACAGGGGATAGGGGCCAACGTCCTGACTTTC
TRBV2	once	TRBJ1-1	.	CASNMGTEAFF	TGTGCCAGTAACATGGGGACTGAAGCTTTCTTT
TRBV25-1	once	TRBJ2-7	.	CASSRDYEQYF	TGTGCCAGCAGTCGGGACTACGAGCAGTACTTC
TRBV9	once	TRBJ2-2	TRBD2	CASSVAGSTSGGAYTGELFF	TGTGCCAGCAGCGTAGCTGGATCGACTAGCGGGGGGGCGTACACCGGGGAGCTGTTTTTT
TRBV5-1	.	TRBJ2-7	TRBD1	CASSLDGQVGAYEQYF	TGCGCCAGCAGCTTGGACGGACAGGTGGGAGCCTACGAGCAGTACTTC
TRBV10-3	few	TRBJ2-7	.	CAISESRNNLGGEQYF	TGTGCCATCAGTGAGTCGAGGAACAACCTCGGGGGCGAGCAGTACTTC
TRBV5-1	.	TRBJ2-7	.	CASSLGSPPNEQYF	TGCGCCAGCAGCTTGGGCTCCCCCCCTAACGAGCAGTACTTC
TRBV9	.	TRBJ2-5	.	CASSVEPSVQYF	TGTGCCAGCAGCGTAGAGCCTAGCGTCCAGTACTTC
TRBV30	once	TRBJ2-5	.	CAWSDRETQYF	TGTGCCTGGAGTGATCGAGAGACCCAGTACTTC
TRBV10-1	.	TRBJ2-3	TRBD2	CASSSGTSGSRDTQYF	TGCGCCAGCAGTTCTGGGACTAGCGGGAGCCGGGATACGCAGTATTTT
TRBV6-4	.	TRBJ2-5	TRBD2	CASSASGGPKTQYF	TGTGCCAGCAGTGCTAGCGGGGGGCCGAAGACCCAGTACTTC